This T cell receptor beta chain was recorded in a study of blood T cell repertoires in COVID-19 (dated by TCRdb to the early 2020s). A note on the overall study: Collaborator samples came from the United States, Italy and Spain and covered acute and convalescent phases of COVID-19. Where HLA class I and class II types were available, the types were taken from metadata supplied by the sample provider, not from assay-based typing. Subjects who had been exposed to COVID-19, were actively infected with it, or had recovered from it provided the deeply sampled blood TCRbeta repertoires that made up the dataset. The prospective study material was composed of cDNA or gDNA derived from T cells, B-cell-depleted T cells, or PBMCs. Sample metadata almost always included a de-identified subject ID, COVID-19 status, age in years and sex. The repertoires were released in a freely available public database meant as a resource for research on the immune response to SARS-CoV-2. The samples were drawn from the first 160 participants of the ongoing ImmuneRACE study and from 1,254 subjects provided by 6 global collaborators.

Results the study describes overall, beyond this receptor: Clinical and demographic metadata were provided uncurated, with the amount varying by source and participant.

V lost 3 bases and J lost 1 base; the stretch between them is 18 bases long. The CDR3 holds 18 amino acids from the cysteine to the phenylalanine. The entry retains the CDR3 DNA only, 54 bases that are in frame from base 1. The CDR1 and CDR2 encoded by the germline V gene are SGHDN and FVKESK. Whole blood was collected in K2EDTA tubes by collaborating institutions according to the institutions' own protocols. For TCRbeta analysis, collaborators shipped samples in one of three forms: frozen whole blood, isolated PBMCs, or DNA extracted from either of those sample types. As for this clone: Its antigen remains unidentified. Per-base qualities were not stored, and no clone one base away is much larger.

The immunoSEQ Assay, a bias-controlled multiplex PCR, was used to amplify TCRbeta CDR3 regions from genomic DNA. In the original analysis: The number of nucleated cells in each sample was estimated from the amplification of reference gene primers within the assay. Sequence reads were collapsed and filtered to measure the absolute abundance of every unique TCRbeta CDR3 rearrangement. For each sample, productive Simpson clonality was calculated as the square root of Simpson's diversity index across productive rearrangements. Entries here come from immuneACCESS through TCRdb and include only in-frame sequences with V and J called. Some clones fail to appear in such tables; in the studies checked, an unresolved V gene covers under half of the shortfall, and the cause of the remainder is unknown. V and J calls and clone size are copied from that table; D and trimming were computed from the DNA. This sample is represented by over 75,000 clones; 90% of them were singletons. Around 1.5% of the sample comes from the top ten.

Material for sequencing was peripheral blood. The rearrangement joined TRBV14 to TRBJ2-2, and possibly TRBD2, on 6 matching bases. The clonotype was recovered from a human donor with active COVID-19. The donor label of this sample is uncertain. The CDR3 loop reads CASSHRLLGGQNTGELFF. The DNA reads TGTGCCAGCAGCCACCGACTACTGGGGGGTCAGAACACCGGGGAGCTGTTTTTT. Reference TRBV14 and TRBJ2-2 proteins supply the regions before and after the CDR3; the full variable domain is: EAGVTQFPSHSVIEKGQTVTLRCDPISGHDNLYWYRRVMGKEIKFLLHFVKESKQDESGMPNNRFLAERTGGTYSTLKVQPAELEDSGVYFCASSHRLLGGQNTGELFFGEGSRLTVL.